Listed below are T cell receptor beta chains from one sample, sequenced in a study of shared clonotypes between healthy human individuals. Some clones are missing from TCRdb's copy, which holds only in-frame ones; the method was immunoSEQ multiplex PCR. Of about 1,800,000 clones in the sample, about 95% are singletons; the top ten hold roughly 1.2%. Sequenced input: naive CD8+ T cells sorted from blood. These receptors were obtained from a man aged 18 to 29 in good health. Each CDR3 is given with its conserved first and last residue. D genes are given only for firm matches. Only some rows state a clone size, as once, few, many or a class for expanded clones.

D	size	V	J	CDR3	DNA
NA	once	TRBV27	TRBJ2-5	CASSLLSGVETQYF	TGTGCCAGCAGTTTATTGTCAGGGGTAGAGACCCAGTACTTC
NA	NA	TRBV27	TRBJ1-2	CASRHPGEDYGYTF	TGTGCCAGCAGGCATCCAGGGGAGGACTATGGCTACACCTTC
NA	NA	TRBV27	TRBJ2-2	CASSQENTGELFF	TGTGCCAGCAGCCAGGAGAACACCGGGGAGCTGTTTTTT
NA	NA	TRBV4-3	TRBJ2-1	CASSQGTEGPNEQFF	TGCGCCAGCAGCCAAGGTACGGAGGGCCCCAATGAGCAGTTCTTC
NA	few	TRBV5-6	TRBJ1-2	CASSLDREISGYTF	TGTGCCAGCAGCTTGGACAGGGAAATTTCTGGCTACACCTTC
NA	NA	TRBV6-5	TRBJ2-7	CASSSLDTPYEQYF	TGTGCCAGCAGTTCCCTGGACACCCCCTACGAGCAGTACTTC
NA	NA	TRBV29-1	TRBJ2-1	CSVLKNSYNEQFF	TGCAGCGTTCTAAAGAACTCCTACAATGAGCAGTTCTTC
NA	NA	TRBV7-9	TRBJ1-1	CASSLDREVAFF	TGTGCCAGCAGCTTAGACAGAGAGGTAGCTTTCTTT
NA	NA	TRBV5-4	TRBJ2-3	CASSLGVTSTDTQYF	TGTGCCAGCAGCTTGGGAGTTACTAGCACAGATACGCAGTATTTT
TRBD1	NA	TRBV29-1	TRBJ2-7	CSAVGQGHEQYF	TGCAGCGCGGTGGGACAGGGACACGAGCAGTACTTC
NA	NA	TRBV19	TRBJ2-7	CASSIGTGSRSEQYF	TGTGCCAGTAGTATAGGAACAGGGAGTAGATCCGAGCAGTACTTC
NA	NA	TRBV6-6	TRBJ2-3	CASSYSSGPSTDTQYF	TGTGCCAGCAGTTACTCGTCAGGACCCTCCACAGATACGCAGTATTTT
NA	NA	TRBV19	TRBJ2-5	CASSPAAYGETQYF	TGTGCCAGTAGCCCCGCCGCATACGGAGAGACCCAGTACTTC
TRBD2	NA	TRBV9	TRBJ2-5	CASSVAPRLAGGQETQYF	TGTGCCAGCAGCGTAGCCCCACGACTAGCGGGGGGCCAAGAGACCCAGTACTTC
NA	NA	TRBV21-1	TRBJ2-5	CASSSGDRGQEETQYF	TGTGCCAGCAGCTCCGGGGACAGGGGGCAGGAAGAGACCCAGTACTTC
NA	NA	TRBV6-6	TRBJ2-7	CASSYSEMTYEQYF	TGTGCCAGCAGTTACTCGGAGATGACCTACGAGCAGTACTTC
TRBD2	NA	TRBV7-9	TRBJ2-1	CASSSPQIAGGQFF	TGTGCCAGCAGCTCCCCTCAGATAGCGGGGGGGCAGTTCTTC
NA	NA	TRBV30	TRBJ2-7	CAWSVLGTGQYF	TGTGCCTGGAGTGTATTGGGGACCGGGCAGTACTTC
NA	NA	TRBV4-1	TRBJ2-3	CASSQGRGTDTQYF	TGCGCCAGCAGCCAGGGCAGGGGCACAGATACGCAGTATTTT
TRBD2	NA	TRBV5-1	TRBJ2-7	CASSLEGSGGALEQYF	TGCGCCAGCAGCTTGGAAGGGAGCGGGGGGGCGCTCGAGCAGTACTTC
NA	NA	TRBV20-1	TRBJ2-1	CSASYMGEQFF	TGCAGTGCTAGTTACATGGGTGAGCAGTTCTTC
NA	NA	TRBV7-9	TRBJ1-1	CASSLGVGGDTEAFF	TGTGCCAGCAGCTTAGGGGTAGGGGGGGACACTGAAGCTTTCTTT
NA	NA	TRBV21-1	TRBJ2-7	CASRSDAGTNYEQYF	TGTGCCAGCAGGTCGGACGCAGGGACTAACTACGAGCAGTACTTC
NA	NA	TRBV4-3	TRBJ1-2	CASSQTWNRASNYGYTF	TGCGCCAGCAGCCAAACTTGGAACAGGGCATCCAACTATGGCTACACCTTC
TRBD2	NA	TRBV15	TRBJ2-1	CATSRDPVRTSAYNEQFF	TGTGCCACCAGCAGAGATCCCGTGCGGACTAGCGCCTACAATGAGCAGTTCTTC
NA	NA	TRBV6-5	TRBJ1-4	CASSYSGRATNEKLFF	TGTGCCAGCAGTTACTCGGGCAGGGCGACTAATGAAAAACTGTTTTTT
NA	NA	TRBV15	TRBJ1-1	CATSIRRDNTEAFF	TGTGCCACCAGCATACGCAGGGATAACACTGAAGCTTTCTTT
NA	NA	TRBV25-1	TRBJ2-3	CASTWGPDTQYF	TGTGCCAGCACATGGGGTCCAGATACGCAGTATTTT
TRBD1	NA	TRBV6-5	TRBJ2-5	CASSYAGGEGTQYF	TGTGCCAGCAGTTACGCAGGGGGCGAGGGGACCCAGTACTTC
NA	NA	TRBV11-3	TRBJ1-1	CASSPRAGMDLTEAFF	TGTGCCAGCAGCCCGAGGGCCGGCATGGACCTAACTGAAGCTTTCTTT
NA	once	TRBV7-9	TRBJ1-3	CASSLSVGPGNTIYF	TGTGCCAGCAGCTTAAGTGTGGGCCCTGGAAACACCATATATTTT
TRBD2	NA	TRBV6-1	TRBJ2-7	CASNPSGLSSEQYF	TGTGCCAGCAATCCTAGCGGGCTTAGTTCCGAGCAGTACTTC
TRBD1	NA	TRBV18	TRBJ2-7	CASSPSPGQDPYEQYF	TGTGCCAGCTCACCTTCCCCGGGACAGGACCCCTACGAGCAGTACTTC
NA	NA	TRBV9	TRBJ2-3	CASRDSPGTGDTDTQYF	TGTGCCAGCAGAGACTCCCCGGGTACTGGCGACACAGATACGCAGTATTTT
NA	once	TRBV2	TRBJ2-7	CASSEGFGGGHEQYF	TGTGCCAGCAGTGAAGGGTTCGGGGGTGGCCACGAGCAGTACTTC
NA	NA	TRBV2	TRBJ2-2	CASSEAVVVAPGELFF	TGTGCCAGCAGTGAAGCCGTGGTAGTGGCCCCCGGGGAGCTGTTTTTT
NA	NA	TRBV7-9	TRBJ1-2	CASSLDEGLEGYTF	TGTGCCAGCAGCTTAGACGAGGGCTTGGAGGGCTACACCTTC
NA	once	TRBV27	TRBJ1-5	CASSLGGRYEPQHF	TGTGCCAGCAGTCTGGGGGGTAGATACGAGCCCCAGCATTTT
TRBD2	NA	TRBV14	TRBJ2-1	CASSLLAGAANEQFF	TGTGCCAGCAGTTTACTAGCGGGAGCGGCGAATGAGCAGTTCTTC
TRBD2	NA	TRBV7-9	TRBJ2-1	CASSPPGVASGSNEQFF	TGTGCCAGCAGCCCACCAGGGGTGGCTAGCGGGAGTAATGAGCAGTTCTTC
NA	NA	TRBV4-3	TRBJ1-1	CASRSIVNTEAFF	TGCGCCAGCAGGAGTATAGTGAACACTGAAGCTTTCTTT
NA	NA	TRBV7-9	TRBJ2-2	CASLELGADTGELFF	TGTGCCAGCTTAGAACTGGGGGCGGACACCGGGGAGCTGTTTTTT
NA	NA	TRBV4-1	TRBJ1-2	CASSQGVVYSNYGYTF	TGCGCCAGCAGCCAAGGGGTCGTCTACAGTAACTATGGCTACACCTTC
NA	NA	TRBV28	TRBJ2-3	CASSFRLTDTQYF	TGTGCCAGCAGTTTCAGGCTCACAGATACGCAGTATTTT
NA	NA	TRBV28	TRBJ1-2	CASSRGGLLFGGYTF	TGTGCCAGCAGCCGGGGGGGGCTCCTCTTTGGTGGCTACACCTTC
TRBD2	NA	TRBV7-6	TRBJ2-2	CASSYELAGTVNTGELFF	TGTGCCAGCAGCTACGAACTAGCGGGGACGGTGAACACCGGGGAGCTGTTTTTT
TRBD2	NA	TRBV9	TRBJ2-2	CATQRGGNTGELFF	TGTGCCACCCAGCGGGGGGGGAACACCGGGGAGCTGTTTTTT
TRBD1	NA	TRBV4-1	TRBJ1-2	CASSPAGTGSFGYTF	TGCGCCAGCAGCCCCGCCGGGACAGGATCTTTTGGCTACACCTTC